The subject of this entry is one TCR beta chain. V was clipped by 6 bases and J by 2 bases, with 17 bases between them. The CDR3 loop spans 15 amino acids. Germline CDR1 and CDR2: WSHSY and SAAADI. Method: immunoSEQ multiplex PCR; TCRdb's copy keeps in-frame clones and lacks some. In the table there are about 340,000 clones, 70% to 75% of which are singletons. The entry originates in a study of shared clonotypes between healthy human individuals. The J gene is TRBJ2-7, the V gene TRBV10-2; D is possibly TRBD2 (5 bases). This sequence originates from a man between 25 and 39 years old in good health. Sequenced sample: memory CD4+ T cells sorted from blood. Described subset: CD45RA-negative fraction. Here the CDR3 DNA reads TGCGCCAGCAGGTCCACTCGCGGGCTGGCCTACGAGCAGTACTTC. It codes for CASRSTRGLAYEQYF.